This T cell receptor (beta chain) was identified during a study of CD4+ T cells in melanoma. Points from the study as a whole: Diverse differentiation states were reported for melanoma neoantigen-specific CD4+ T cells. A reported correlation linked neoantigen-specific CD4+ T cells to CD8+, macrophage and B cell function.

This CDR3 spans 12 amino acids. Trimming cost V 7 bases and J 1 base, with 5 bases left between them. The germline gives CDR1 MNHNY, CDR2 SVGAGI (reference sequence). Of note for this clone: Its antigen is undetermined.

TCRdb keeps only in-frame clones here, not all; method: immunoSEQ multiplex PCR. This sample carries about 140,000 clones, over 90% of them seen once, and the ten largest clones take 1.5% to 1.7%. This chain uses TRBV6-6 with TRBJ1-5; no clear D gene. The clonotype comes from a human donor with melanoma. Here the CDR3 reads CASKASNQPQHF. The CDR3, as DNA: TGTGCCAGCAAGGCCAGCAATCAGCCCCAGCATTTT.